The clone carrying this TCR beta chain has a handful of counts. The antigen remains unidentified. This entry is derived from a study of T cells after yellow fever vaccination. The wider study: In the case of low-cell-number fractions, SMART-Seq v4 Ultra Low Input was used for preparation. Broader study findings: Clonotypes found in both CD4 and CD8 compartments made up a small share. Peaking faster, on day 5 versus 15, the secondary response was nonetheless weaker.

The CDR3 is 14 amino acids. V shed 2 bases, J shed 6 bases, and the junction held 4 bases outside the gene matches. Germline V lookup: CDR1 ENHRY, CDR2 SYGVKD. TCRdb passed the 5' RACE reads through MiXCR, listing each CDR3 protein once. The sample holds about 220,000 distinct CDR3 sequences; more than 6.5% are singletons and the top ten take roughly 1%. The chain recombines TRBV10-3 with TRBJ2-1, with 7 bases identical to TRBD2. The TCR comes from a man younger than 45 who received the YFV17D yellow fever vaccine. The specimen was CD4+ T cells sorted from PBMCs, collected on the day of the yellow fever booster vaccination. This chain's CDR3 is CAISEGGRSNEQFF. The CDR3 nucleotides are TGTGCCATCAGTGAGGGCGGGAGATCCAATGAGCAGTTCTTC.